Listed below are T cell receptor beta chains from one sample, sequenced in a study of blood T cell repertoires in COVID-19. Clones were sequenced by immunoSEQ multiplex PCR, and TCRdb holds only the in-frame ones, with some missing. Here the sample spans about 160,000 clones, approximately 95% being singletons. The sequenced sample was peripheral blood. The source of these receptors is a woman aged 45-65 years with acute or convalescent COVID-19. Each CDR3 is given with its conserved first and last residue. A D gene is named only where the DNA matches it firmly. Part of the rows lack a size; the others show once, few, many or a class for expanded clones.

-,TRBD2,TRBV7-3,TRBJ2-1,TGTGCCAGCAGCTCGGGACTAGCGGGAGTAGTGGAGCAGTTCTTC,CASSSGLAGVVEQFF
-,-,TRBV24-1,TRBJ2-1,TGTGCCACCAGTGACCTAGCCGGCCCGGAGAATGAGCAGTTCTTC,CATSDLAGPENEQFF
-,-,TRBV7-8,TRBJ1-2,TGTGCCAGCAGCTTATCAGGGGCGAGCGGCTACACCTTC,CASSLSGASGYTF
-,-,TRBV15,TRBJ2-7,TGTGCCACCAGCAGAGATAAGGGGATCACCTACGAGCAGTACTTC,CATSRDKGITYEQYF
-,-,TRBV10-3,TRBJ1-4,TGTGCCATCAGTGGGCAGGCAACTAATGAAAAACTGTTTTTT,CAISGQATNEKLFF
-,TRBD1,TRBV14,TRBJ2-6,TGTGCCAGCAGCCAACCTCAGGAAGGGACAGCCTACTCTGGGGCCAACGTCCTGACTTTC,CASSQPQEGTAYSGANVLTF
-,TRBD2,TRBV4-1,TRBJ2-5,TGCGCCAGCAGTCCCCTCCTAGCGGGGGGAACGGAGACCCAGTACTTC,CASSPLLAGGTETQYF
-,-,TRBV19,TRBJ1-2,TGTGCCAGTAGCCCGGGGGGAGACAGGCCCTATGGCTACACCTTC,CASSPGGDRPYGYTF
-,TRBD1,TRBV2,TRBJ2-1,TGTGCCGGACAGGGCAATGAGCAGTTCTTC,CAGQGNEQFF
-,TRBD1,TRBV15,TRBJ1-5,TGTGCCACCAGCAGACAATGGACAGGGGGCAATCAGCCCCAGCATTTT,CATSRQWTGGNQPQHF
-,TRBD1,TRBV10-3,TRBJ1-2,TGTGCCATCAGCTGGGACAGGGGCCCCGTTGGCTACACCTTC,CAISWDRGPVGYTF
-,-,TRBV15,TRBJ2-2,TGTGCCACCAGCCGAGGGGTCAGGGCCACCGGGGAGCTGTTTTTT,CATSRGVRATGELFF
-,-,TRBV12-3/TRBV12-4,TRBJ1-2,TGTGCCAGCTCTAGGAGTGTCTTTGATGGCTACACCTTC,CASSRSVFDGYTF
-,-,TRBV28,TRBJ2-1,TGTGCCAGCAGACTCTCTACTAGTTGGTCTAATGAGCAGTTCTTC,CASRLSTSWSNEQFF
-,TRBD2,TRBV19,TRBJ2-1,TGTGCCAGTAGTATCCAACTAGCGGGAGTGGGCAATGAGCAGTTCTTC,CASSIQLAGVGNEQFF
-,TRBD1,TRBV11-2,TRBJ2-3,TGTGCCAGCAGCCCAGGTCCTTTTCCGGGACAGGGAACAGATACGCAGTATTTT,CASSPGPFPGQGTDTQYF
-,-,TRBV7-3,TRBJ2-3,TGTGCCAGCAGCTTCTTCTCGACTAAAGATACGCAGTATTTT,CASSFFSTKDTQYF
-,-,TRBV2,TRBJ1-1,TGTGCCTCAGGGGCTCGATCGACTGACACTGAAGCTTTCTTT,CASGARSTDTEAFF
-,-,TRBV7-9,TRBJ1-1,TGTGCCAGCAGCTCTAAAGGGGGATTTGGCACTGAAGCTTTCTTT,CASSSKGGFGTEAFF
-,-,TRBV25-1,TRBJ1-5,TGTGCCAGCAGTGTCCTTCTCGATAGTCAGCCCCAGCATTTT,CASSVLLDSQPQHF
-,-,TRBV5-1,TRBJ1-2,TGCGCCAGCAGCCCGACGGGGGGCGCAGCTCACTATGGCTACACCTTC,CASSPTGGAAHYGYTF
medium-sized,-,TRBV6-5,TRBJ2-7,TGTGCCAGCAGCGAGGGCTCCTACGAGCAGTACTTC,CASSEGSYEQYF
-,TRBD2,TRBV24-1,TRBJ2-1,TGTGCCACCAGTGATTGGGGGGGGGCCTACAATGAGCAGTTCTTC,CATSDWGGAYNEQFF
-,-,TRBV19,TRBJ1-6,TGTGCCGCGTCGGCGGGGTGGCCGGATAATTCACCCCTCCACTTT,CAASAGWPDNSPLHF
few,-,TRBV13,TRBJ1-4,TGTGCCAGCAGCTTCCGGGAGCTCGATAATGAAAAACTGTTTTTT,CASSFRELDNEKLFF
once,-,TRBV12-3/TRBV12-4,TRBJ1-2,TGTGCCAGCAGTTTAGCGCCCGACAGGTTCGACACCTTC,CASSLAPDRFDTF
-,-,TRBV4-1,TRBJ2-7,TGCGCCAGCAGCCAAGGGGTTATGTCGGCGGGATCCTACGAGCAGTACTTC,CASSQGVMSAGSYEQYF
-,-,TRBV30,TRBJ1-1,TGTGCCTGGATGTGGCAGGGAATTTCGGCTTTCTTT,CAWMWQGISAFF
-,-,TRBV2,TRBJ1-6,TGTGCCAGCGCTGGGCGGGATTTGGGTTCACCCCTCCACTTT,CASAGRDLGSPLHF
once,-,TRBV4-3,TRBJ1-1,TGCGCCAGCAGCCAAGATCTGAGGCAGGGGAACACTGAAGCTTTCTTT,CASSQDLRQGNTEAFF
-,TRBD2,TRBV15,TRBJ2-7,TGTGCCACCAGCAGGGGGGGGACTAGCGGGAGGACGAGCGAGCAGTACTTC,CATSRGGTSGRTSEQYF
-,-,TRBV12-3/TRBV12-4,TRBJ1-1,TGTGCCAGCAGTTTTAACAGGGACACTGAAGCTTTCTTT,CASSFNRDTEAFF
-,-,TRBV11-2,TRBJ1-2,TGTGCCAGCAGCCTAGGAGTAGGGGCCAGGGTAGGCTACACCTTC,CASSLGVGARVGYTF
few,TRBD1,TRBV7-3,TRBJ1-4,TGTGCCAGCAGTTCTCTAACCTACCCCCGGGACAGGGGGTGCCGAGGTAATGAAAAACTGTTTTTT,CASSSLTYPRDRGCRGNEKLFF
-,TRBD1,TRBV11-3,TRBJ2-7,TGTGCCAGCAGCTTAGAACGACAGGGGAAAACACTCGAGCAGTACTTC,CASSLERQGKTLEQYF
-,-,TRBV3-1/TRBV3-2,TRBJ2-7,TGTGCCAGCAGCCGGAGCTCCTACGAGCAGTACTTC,CASSRSSYEQYF
-,-,TRBV7-2,TRBJ2-3,TGTGCCAGCAGCTTAGAACCGTCAGGGGTTCGAGATACGCAGTATTTT,CASSLEPSGVRDTQYF
-,TRBD1,TRBV6-2/TRBV6-3,TRBJ1-5,TGTGCCAGCAGTAACACCGGGACAGGCAATCAGCCCCAGCATTTT,CASSNTGTGNQPQHF
-,-,TRBV6-5,TRBJ2-3,TGTGCCAGCAGTTATTCTAAAAGATCCACAGATACGCAGTATTTT,CASSYSKRSTDTQYF
-,TRBD2,TRBV3-1/TRBV3-2,TRBJ2-3,TGTGCCAGCAGCCATTCCGGGACTAGCGGGGGGTATACGCAGTATTTT,CASSHSGTSGGYTQYF